This TCR beta chain was recorded in a study of cytomegalovirus exposure and HLA in healthy donors. The overall study: An earlier analysis identified 120 million or so unique TCR beta sequences in about 190 million T cells.

The CDR3 extends over 12 amino acids. Germline V gene sequence: CDR1 SGHRS, CDR2 YFSETQ. V lost 4 bases, J lost 5 bases, and 2 bases stayed unmatched. The PCR employed 60 Vbeta primers together with 13 Jbeta primers. Profiled with immunoSEQ multiplex PCR; TCRdb holds only in-frame clones, not every one. The sample lists 90,000 to 120,000 clones, around 76% occurring once. The sequencing input was PBMCs. The sequence derives from a man aged 18 to 30 in good health and CMV-seronegative. The chain couples TRBV5-1 to TRBJ2-5; 7 bases are a match to TRBD2. The CDR3 DNA reads TGCGCCAGCAGCAGGGAGGGGGAGACCCAGTACTTC. Protein: CASSREGETQYF.